One and the same sample provided the 24 T cell receptor beta chains below, sequenced in a study of T cells in Graves' hyperthyroidism and ophthalmopathy. The source material, RNA transcripts, was used to amplify TCR beta CDR3 regions. An initial round of RT-PCR targeting the TCR CDR3 relied on the HTBI primer set. A single record per CDR3 protein comes from TCRdb applying MiXCR to the multiplex PCR reads. Of hundreds of thousands of distinct CDR3 sequences in the sample, 14% were seen once. The sequenced sample consisted of blood. The origin of the receptors is a woman aged 40 to 50 with Graves' hyperthyroidism.

The sample holds many counts of this clonotype. The chain carries TRBV27 and TRBJ1-5; no definite D call. Germline CDR1 MNHEY, CDR2 SMNVEV (reference sequence). The CDR3 length is 13 residues. V lost 2 bases and J lost 4, with 6 bases in between. CDR3 coding DNA: TGTGCCAGCAGTTTAGCAGTGAATCAGCCCCAGCATTTT. Its translation: CASSLAVNQPQHF.

This clonotype was seen at least ten times. This chain uses TRBV30 with TRBJ2-1, with D possibly TRBD2 on 5 matching bases. Germline CDR1 and CDR2: GTSNPN and SVGIG (reference sequence). The CDR3 length is 14 residues. Trimming cost V 1 base and J 6 bases, with 13 bases left between them. CDR3 in DNA: TGTGCCTGGAGTGCCTGGGAGCCTGTCAATGAGCAGTTCTTC. Encoded protein: CAWSAWEPVNEQFF. Filled out from reference TRBV30 and TRBJ2-1, the complete variable domain reads SQTIHQWPATLVQPVGSPLSLECTVEGTSNPNLYWYRQAAGRGLQLLFYSVGIGQISSEVPQNLSASRPQDRQFILSSKKLLLSDSGFYLCAWSAWEPVNEQFFGPGTRLTVL.

This clonotype was counted at least ten times. The CDR3 spells CSVPPLSSYNEQFF. Written as DNA, the CDR3 is TGCAGCGTTCCGCCACTGAGCTCCTACAATGAGCAGTTCTTC. V usage is TRBV29-1 and J usage is TRBJ2-1; D ambiguous. Germline values: CDR1 SQVTM, CDR2 ANQGSEA. V gave up 5 bases and J gave up 0 bases, with 11 bases separating them. The CDR3 is 14 amino acids.

J is TRBJ1-1 and V is TRBV5-1; 7 bases are a match to TRBD1. The CDR3 has 14 amino acids. V was pared by 3 bases and J by 9 bases, with 11 bases of the junction left unmatched. Germline loops: CDR1 SGHRS, CDR2 YFSETQ. The CDR3 nucleotides are TGCGCCAGCAGCTCCACTCAGGGGGAACCTCAAGCTTTCTTT. Translated, it gives CASSSTQGEPQAFF.

This clonotype was recorded many times. J is TRBJ2-7 and V is TRBV20-1; possibly TRBD1 for D (6 bases). CDR3 length equals 15 residues. V was trimmed by 1 base and J by 6 bases, leaving 19 bases between them. CDR1 is DFQATT and CDR2 is SNEGSKA in the germline V gene (reference sequence). The CDR3 region has the DNA TGCAGTGCTAGAGGCCGGGACAACGCGTTTGTCGAGCAGTACTTC. Translation gives CSARGRDNAFVEQYF.

To note about this clonotype: This may stem from a read error, because a much larger clone lies one nucleotide away. This rearrangement joins TRBV5-1 to TRBJ2-3; 9 nucleotides agree with TRBD2. Germline assignment: CDR1 SGHRS and CDR2 YFSETQ. The CDR3 covers 16 residues. V was clipped by 0 bases and J by 1 base; unmatched bases: 3. CDR3 amino acids: CASSLGLAEGTDTQYF. DNA for the CDR3: TGCGCCAGCAGCTTGGGACTAGCGGAAGGCACAGATACGCAGTATTTT.

This clonotype has ten or more counts. This chain links TRBV20-1 with TRBJ2-1, with 9 nucleotides matching TRBD2. J lost 8 bases, V lost 3 bases, and 20 bases had no gene match. This CDR3 has 18 residues. Germline CDR1 and CDR2: DFQATT and SNEGSKA (reference sequence). CDR3 nucleotide sequence: TGCAGTGCTAGGCCCTCGGGGCTCGACGAGCGGGAGGAAGATGAGCAGTTCTTC. Amino acids: CSARPSGLDEREEDEQFF.

This clonotype was found many times. The J gene is TRBJ2-5, the V gene TRBV18, with 9 nucleotides matching TRBD2. The CDR3 spans 15 residues. CDR1 KGHSH and CDR2 LQKENI come from the germline V gene. V trimming: 1 base; J trimming: 5 bases; junction bases outside the gene matches: 5. CDR3: CASSPRISGSETQYF. The CDR3 DNA reads TGTGCCAGCTCACCACGTATTAGCGGGAGTGAGACCCAGTACTTC.

This clonotype was seen ten or more times. The CDR3 sequence: CSARAVNGTSGYNEQFF. CDR3 nucleotides: TGCAGTGCTAGGGCAGTAAACGGGACTAGCGGATACAATGAGCAGTTCTTC. This rearrangement joins TRBV20-1 to TRBJ2-1; the match to TRBD2 covers 11 bases. Germline V gene lookup returns CDR1 DFQATT and CDR2 SNEGSKA (reference sequence). V gave up 3 bases and J gave up 4 bases; unmatched junction bases: 11. The CDR3 extends over 17 amino acids.

The table lists this clonotype with a few counts. For the CDR3, the DNA is TGTGCCAGCAGGCCGACAGAGCTCCAAGAGACCCAGTACTTC. It is translated as CASRPTELQETQYF. This chain links TRBV27 with TRBJ2-5; a weak D match, TRBD1 (5 bases). CDR1 and CDR2 (germline): MNHEY, SMNVEV (reference sequence). The CDR3 is 14 residues long. Trimming removed 6 bases at V and 1 base at J, with 12 bases between.

The chain combines TRBV15 with TRBJ1-4, with D possibly matching TRBD1 (6 bases). Germline V gene lookup returns CDR1 LNHNV and CDR2 YYDKDF (reference sequence). The V end was cut by 5 bases, the J end by 7 bases, with 20 bases between. The CDR3 has 16 amino acids. The CDR3 here is CATSGPTTGSTEKLFF. The CDR3 DNA reads TGTGCCACCAGCGGCCCGACTACAGGGTCTACTGAAAAACTGTTTTTT.

The sample holds many counts of this clonotype. This rearrangement joins TRBV20-1 to TRBJ2-1, with TRBD2 as a possible D gene (5 bases). This CDR3 has 17 amino acids. The ends were cut back, 0 bases at V and 0 bases at J, with 15 bases in the middle. The germline gives CDR1 DFQATT, CDR2 SNEGSKA (reference sequence). CDR3 DNA: TGCAGTGCTAGAGATCTCCCTAGCAGCAGCTCCTACAATGAGCAGTTCTTC. Translation: CSARDLPSSSSYNEQFF.

Written as DNA, the CDR3 is TGTGCCAGTAGTCCGACGACAGGGATTGGGGGCGAGACCCAGTACTTC. Its translation is CASSPTTGIGGETQYF. V usage is TRBV19 and J usage is TRBJ2-5; 7 bases line up with TRBD1. The CDR3 runs to 16 residues. V shed 5 bases and J 5 bases; nucleotides not matched to a gene: 14. Per the germline V gene, CDR1 is LNHDA and CDR2 is SQIVND (reference sequence).

A note on this clonotype: Given a much more abundant clone one base away, this may be a read error. The V call is TRBV20-1, the J call TRBJ2-2, with D perhaps TRBD1 (6 bases). Trimming took off 6 bases at V and 4 bases at J, with 18 bases between the two ends. The CDR3 contains 15 residues. Per the germline V gene, CDR1 is DFQATT and CDR2 is SNEGSKA (reference sequence). CDR3 sequence (DNA): TGCAGTGCAGAGAGCTGGGGGCGGGTCACCGGGGAGCTGTTTTTT. Its translation is CSAESWGRVTGELFF.

The chain employs TRBV19 and TRBJ2-7; D tentatively fits TRBD1 or TRBD2 (6 bases each). V lost 10 bases to trimming and J lost 1 base, with 20 bases between them. Germline V lookup: CDR1 LNHDA, CDR2 SQIVND (reference sequence). CDR3 size: 15 residues. CDR3 in DNA: TGTGCCACGAGCCTGGGGGGCCAAACTTCCTACGAGCAGTACTTC. It codes for CATSLGGQTSYEQYF.

Many counts were recorded for this clonotype. V is TRBV7-8 and J is TRBJ1-2; D is possibly TRBD1 (6 bases). With 5 bases removed from V and 3 bases from J, the gap between germline ends came to 10 bases. There are 13 residues in the CDR3. Per germline, CDR1 SGHVS and CDR2 FQNEAQ. The CDR3 DNA sequence: TGTGCCAGCAGCCCGACAGGAGACTATGGCTACACCTTC. Protein: CASSPTGDYGYTF.

The V and J genes are TRBV2 and TRBJ1-1; possibly TRBD1 for D (6 bases). V was trimmed by 8 bases and J by 5 bases, leaving 12 bases between them. CDR1 is SNHLY and CDR2 is FYNNEI in the germline V gene. The CDR3 runs 12 residues. The CDR3 loop reads CASHRVKTEAFF. For the CDR3, the DNA is TGTGCCAGCCACAGGGTCAAGACTGAAGCTTTCTTT.

There are many counts of this clonotype. The V gene is TRBV28, the J gene TRBJ2-1; no clear D. Germline CDR1 reads MDHEN; CDR2 reads SYDVKM. Trimming removed 5 bases at V and 4 bases at J, with 9 bases between. This CDR3 is 13 amino acids long. The CDR3 protein is CASSGGLYNEQFF. The CDR3 nucleotides are TGTGCCAGCAGTGGTGGTTTATACAATGAGCAGTTCTTC. Using reference TRBV28 and TRBJ2-1 for the parts outside the CDR3, the full variable domain is DVKVTQSSRYLVKRTGEKVFLECVQDMDHENMFWYRQDPGLGLRLIYFSYDVKMKEKGDIPEGYSVSREKKERFSLILESASTNQTSMYLCASSGGLYNEQFFGPGTRLTVL.

This clonotype was seen repeatedly, ten times or more. This chain connects TRBV11-3 to TRBJ2-2; TRBD2 is a possible D gene (6 bases). CDR1 is SGHNT and CDR2 is YENEEA in the germline V gene. The CDR3 contains 17 residues. Between the trimmed V and J ends, which lost 0 bases and 4 bases, there was a span of 15 bases. The CDR3 bases are TGTGCCAGCAGCTTAGAGTTCGGGTGGGGAGGCACCGGGGAGCTGTTTTTT. This encodes CASSLEFGWGGTGELFF.

This clonotype was seen a few times. The rearrangement uses TRBV29-1 and TRBJ1-5; TRBD1 might be the D (5 bases). With 4 bases removed from V and 2 bases from J, the gap between germline ends came to 9 bases. Germline CDR1 reads SQVTM; CDR2 reads ANQGSEA. The CDR3 spans 13 residues. The CDR3 DNA is TGCAGCGTTGTAGGGGACGGCAATCAGCCCCAGCATTTT. This gives the protein CSVVGDGNQPQHF.

J is TRBJ2-1 and V is TRBV9; 13 bases agree with TRBD2. V was pared by 2 bases and J by 1 base, with 9 bases of the junction left unmatched. Germline loops: CDR1 SGDLS, CDR2 YYNGEE. The CDR3 has 19 amino acids. The CDR3 loop is CASSVSESGLAGSYNEQFF. The CDR3 coding sequence is TGTGCCAGCAGCGTGTCAGAATCGGGACTAGCGGGGTCCTACAATGAGCAGTTCTTC. The full variable domain, in which reference TRBV9 and TRBJ2-1 provide the parts outside the CDR3, is DSGVTQTPKHLITATGQRVTLRCSPRSGDLSVYWYQQSLDQGLQFLIQYYNGEERAKGNILERFSAQQFPDLHSELNLSSLELGDSALYFCASSVSESGLAGSYNEQFFGPGTRLTVL.

This clonotype was counted between two and nine times. The chain links TRBV2 to TRBJ1-3, with D perhaps TRBD1 (6 bases). The CDR3 extends over 16 amino acids. Germline CDR1 SNHLY, CDR2 FYNNEI. V was pared by 4 bases and J by 0 bases, with 13 bases between. In DNA form, the CDR3 reads TGTGCCAGCAGTGCCGGACAGTCGGTCTCTGGAAACACCATATATTTT. This translates into CASSAGQSVSGNTIYF.

DNA for the CDR3: TGTGCCAGTAGTATCTCCATCGGGGGGGACTCCTACAATGAGCAGTTCTTC. It specifies CASSISIGGDSYNEQFF. The gene calls are TRBV19 and TRBJ2-1; the match to TRBD2 covers 8 bases. The germline V gene encodes CDR1 LNHDA and CDR2 SQIVND (reference sequence). V was clipped by 3 bases and J by 0 bases; unmatched bases: 7. CDR3 length equals 17 residues.

This clonotype was seen many times. The chain is built from TRBV3-1 and TRBJ1-4, with no clear D. Germline CDR1 is LGHDT and CDR2 is YNNKEL (reference sequence). V shed 3 bases and J shed 4 bases, with 15 bases lying between them. This CDR3 is 16 amino acids long. The CDR3 DNA follows: TGTGCCAGCAGCCAGTCCTCCAGCATGCTTAATGAAAAACTGTTTTTT. Encoded protein: CASSQSSSMLNEKLFF. The whole variable domain, remainder taken from reference TRBV3-1 and TRBJ1-4, is DTAVSQTPKYLVTQMGNDKSIKCEQNLGHDTMYWYKQDSKKFLKIMFSYNNKELIINETVPNRFSPKSPDKAHLNLHINSLELGDSAVYFCASSQSSSMLNEKLFFGSGTQLSVL.